The 20 T cell receptor beta chains presented below share a single source sample, sequenced in a study of blood T cell repertoires in COVID-19. Clones were read by immunoSEQ multiplex PCR, and TCRdb kept only the in-frame ones, dropping some. The repertoire has about 180,000 clones, 70% to 90% of them found once; the top ten carry about 10%. Material: peripheral blood. These receptors all come from a human donor with active or convalescent COVID-19. The donor label of this sample is uncertain.

This clone has just one count. The CDR3: CASSPGGGQPQHF. The CDR3 DNA is TGTGCCAGTAGTCCAGGGGGCGGTCAGCCCCAGCATTTT. The rearrangement links TRBV19 to TRBJ1-5; 8 nucleotides match TRBD1. The CDR3 spans 13 residues. Germline V gene lookup returns CDR1 LNHDA and CDR2 SQIVND (reference sequence). V lost 5 bases, J lost 6 bases, and 3 bases stayed unmatched.

The chain joins TRBV19 to TRBJ2-1, with a possible D match to TRBD1 (7 bases). The CDR3 consists of 14 residues. The germline V gene encodes CDR1 LNHDA and CDR2 SQIVND (reference sequence). The V and J ends lost 5 bases and 9 bases respectively, with 17 bases between them. CDR3 coding DNA: TGTGCCAGTAGTTCCTTCAGGGGGGAGGCTGAGCAGTTCTTC. Translating it yields CASSSFRGEAEQFF.

This chain joins TRBV30 and TRBJ1-5; tentatively, D is TRBD1 (6 bases). The germline CDR1 and CDR2 sequences are GTSNPN and SVGIG (reference sequence). This CDR3 has 13 residues. Trimming cost V 2 bases and J 7 bases, with 12 bases left between them. The CDR3 is CAWSPQGQQPQHF. The CDR3, as DNA: TGTGCCTGGAGTCCCCAGGGGCAACAGCCCCAGCATTTT.

The V and J genes are TRBV14 and TRBJ2-5; tentatively, D is TRBD2 (5 bases). Trimming left V 4 bases short and J 4 bases short, with 10 bases between. The CDR3 consists of 13 residues. Germline assignment: CDR1 SGHDN and CDR2 FVKESK. This chain's CDR3 is CASSPSRRETQYF. The CDR3 DNA follows: TGTGCCAGCAGCCCTAGCAGAAGAGAGACCCAGTACTTC.

The CDR3 is CASGDQLAGQETQYF. Here the CDR3 DNA reads TGTGCCAGCGGGGACCAGCTAGCGGGCCAAGAGACCCAGTACTTC. The rearrangement uses TRBV2 and TRBJ2-5; 8 bases are shared with TRBD2. This CDR3 is built from 15 residues. Germline loops: CDR1 SNHLY, CDR2 FYNNEI. Trimming removed 8 bases from V and 1 base from J; junction bases left unmatched: 9.

This clone was recorded a few times. The gene calls are TRBV11-3 and TRBJ2-1, with 9 nucleotides matching TRBD2. The V segment lost 3 bases and the J segment 10 bases; nucleotides outside the gene matches: 4. Germline CDR1 and CDR2: SGHNT and YENEEA. CDR3 size: 13 residues. CDR3: CASSFLAGREQFF. The CDR3 DNA is TGTGCCAGCAGCTTCCTAGCGGGGCGCGAGCAGTTCTTC.

The chain has TRBV5-8 and TRBJ2-3, with 7 positions matching TRBD1. CDR3 size: 17 residues. The ends lost 2 bases at V and 0 bases at J; junction bases unmatched: 9. The germline V gene encodes CDR1 SGHTS and CDR2 YDEGEE. CDR3: CASSLMDRIYSTDTQYF. The CDR3 nucleotides are TGTGCCAGCAGCTTAATGGACAGGATCTACAGCACAGATACGCAGTATTTT.

This chain links TRBV19 with TRBJ1-4, with D possibly matching TRBD1 (5 bases). This CDR3 is built from 17 residues. With 5 bases removed from V and 3 bases from J, the gap between germline ends came to 19 bases. CDR1 is LNHDA and CDR2 is SQIVND in the germline V gene (reference sequence). The CDR3 nucleotides read TGTGCCAGTAGTCAAGTGGGGGGGAGCGCCGCTAATGAAAAACTGTTTTTT. The encoded protein is CASSQVGGSAANEKLFF.

V and J are TRBV27 and TRBJ1-1; 8 positions agree with TRBD1. Germline assignment: CDR1 MNHEY and CDR2 SMNVEV (reference sequence). The J segment lost 0 bases and the V segment lost 3 bases, leaving 6 bases of the junction unmatched. This CDR3 has 16 amino acids. The CDR3 DNA follows: TGTGCCAGCAGTTTGGTGACAGGGGATATGAACACTGAAGCTTTCTTT. Residues: CASSLVTGDMNTEAFF.

CDR3 DNA sequence: TGCAGCGTTGAAGGGGCCAGGGGGCAGGGTGAAAAACTGTTTTTT. Its translation: CSVEGARGQGEKLFF. The chain couples TRBV29-1 to TRBJ1-4; TRBD1 agrees at 8 bases. CDR1 is SQVTM and CDR2 is ANQGSEA in the germline V gene. This CDR3 region has 15 residues. After removal of 1 base from V and 7 bases from J, the junction contained 8 bases not matched to a gene.

This chain joins TRBV11-2 and TRBJ2-3; the match to TRBD2 covers 13 bases. There are 15 residues in the CDR3. Germline-derived CDR1 and CDR2 are SGHAT and FQNNGV. Germline trimming cut 5 bases from V and 6 bases from J; bases unmatched to any gene: 5. The CDR3 DNA is TGTGCCAGCAGCACTAGCGGGAGGGCCTCGGATACGCAGTATTTT. It is translated as CASSTSGRASDTQYF.

The V and J genes are TRBV7-8 and TRBJ2-1; the D is unclear. This CDR3 region has 15 residues. Germline CDR1 and CDR2: SGHVS and FQNEAQ. The V and J ends lost 0 bases and 0 bases respectively, with 6 bases between them. CDR3 sequence (DNA): TGTGCCAGCAGCTTAGCGGAGAGCTCCTACAATGAGCAGTTCTTC. Its translation: CASSLAESSYNEQFF.

The rearrangement links TRBV1 to TRBJ2-7; the table's D call of TRBD2 was not tested on the DNA. TRBV1 is marked as a pseudogene. The CDR3 is 12 amino acids. DNA for the CDR3: TGCACCAGCAGCCAAGCAAGAGAAGAGCAGTACTTC. It yields the protein CTSSQAREEQYF.

This rearrangement joins TRBV5-1 to TRBJ2-3, with 10 nucleotides matching TRBD2. V lost 0 bases, J lost 1 base, and 2 bases stayed unmatched. The germline CDR1 and CDR2 sequences are SGHRS and YFSETQ. The CDR3 is made up of 16 amino acids. CDR3 region: CASSLALAGGTDTQYF. CDR3 DNA sequence: TGCGCCAGCAGCTTGGCGCTAGCGGGAGGCACAGATACGCAGTATTTT.

The genes are TRBV5-5 and TRBJ2-2; a possible D gene is TRBD2 (5 bases). V shed 2 bases and J shed 0 bases, with 11 bases lying between them. Germline assignment: CDR1 SGHKS and CDR2 YYEKEE (reference sequence). This CDR3 has 16 residues. The CDR3: CASSFYGLTNTGELFF. Here the CDR3 DNA reads TGTGCCAGCAGCTTTTACGGACTGACGAACACCGGGGAGCTGTTTTTT.

The chain joins TRBV28 to TRBJ1-1; the match to TRBD1 covers 10 bases. The V and J ends lost 5 bases and 4 bases, in that order; junction bases with no gene match: 7. Germline CDR1 is MDHEN and CDR2 is SYDVKM. This CDR3 region has 15 residues. As DNA, the CDR3 is TGTGCCAGCAGTAAGGGGGGGACAGGGGTCACTGAAGCTTTCTTT. Translated, it gives CASSKGGTGVTEAFF. Combining the CDR3 with reference TRBV28 and TRBJ1-1 gives the whole variable domain DVKVTQSSRYLVKRTGEKVFLECVQDMDHENMFWYRQDPGLGLRLIYFSYDVKMKEKGDIPEGYSVSREKKERFSLILESASTNQTSMYLCASSKGGTGVTEAFFGQGTRLTVV.

The chain is built from TRBV5-1 and TRBJ1-1; 7 bases fit TRBD1. This CDR3 is 16 amino acids long. V trimming: 5 bases; J trimming: 0 bases; junction bases outside the gene matches: 10. In germline, CDR1 is SGHRS, CDR2 YFSETQ. The CDR3 reads CASSAARQGMNTEAFF. CDR3 nucleotide sequence: TGCGCCAGCAGTGCCGCTCGACAGGGAATGAACACTGAAGCTTTCTTT.

The chain has TRBV30 and TRBJ1-2, with D unclear. Germline CDR1 GTSNPN, CDR2 SVGIG (reference sequence). V shed 2 bases and J shed 6 bases, with 13 bases lying between them. This CDR3 has 13 residues. The CDR3 sequence: CAWSLRGWDGYTF. CDR3 bases: TGTGCCTGGAGTCTCCGGGGATGGGATGGCTACACCTTC.

The rearrangement uses TRBV19 and TRBJ1-2; a possible D gene is TRBD1 (6 bases). This CDR3 has 20 amino acids. Germline values: CDR1 LNHDA, CDR2 SQIVND (reference sequence). V dropped 5 bases and J dropped 5 bases, with 33 bases sitting between them. The chain's CDR3 is CASSPWWPIGQKEGAYGYTF. The CDR3 region has the DNA TGTGCCAGTAGTCCCTGGTGGCCGATCGGACAGAAGGAAGGAGCGTATGGCTACACCTTC.

The V call is TRBV28, the J call TRBJ2-3, with TRBD2 matching 8 bases. Germline CDR1 reads MDHEN; CDR2 reads SYDVKM. This CDR3 spans 18 amino acids. With 6 bases clipped from V and 0 bases from J, the junction kept 14 bases outside the gene matches. This CDR3 reads CASRRTSGGRRSTDTQYF. CDR3 in DNA: TGTGCCAGCAGGCGTACTTCGGGCGGGAGGAGGAGCACAGATACGCAGTATTTT.